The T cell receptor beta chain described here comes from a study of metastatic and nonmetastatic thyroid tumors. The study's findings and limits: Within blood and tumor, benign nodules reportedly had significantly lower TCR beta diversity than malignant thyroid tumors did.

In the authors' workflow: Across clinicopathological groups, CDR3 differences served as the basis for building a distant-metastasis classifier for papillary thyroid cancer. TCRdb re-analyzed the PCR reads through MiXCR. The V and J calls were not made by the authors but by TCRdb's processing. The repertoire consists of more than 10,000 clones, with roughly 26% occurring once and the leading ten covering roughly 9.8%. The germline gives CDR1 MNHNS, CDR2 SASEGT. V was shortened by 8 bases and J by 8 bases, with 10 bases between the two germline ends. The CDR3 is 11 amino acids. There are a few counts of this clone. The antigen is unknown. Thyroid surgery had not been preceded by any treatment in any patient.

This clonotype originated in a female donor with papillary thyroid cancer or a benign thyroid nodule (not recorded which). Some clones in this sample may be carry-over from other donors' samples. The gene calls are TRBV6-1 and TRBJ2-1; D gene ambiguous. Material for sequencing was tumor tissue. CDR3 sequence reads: CASRNIDEQFF. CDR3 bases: TGTGCCAGCCGAAATATCGATGAGCAGTTCTTC.